A selection of T cell receptor beta chains follows, all from one sample in a study of PD-1 blockade in classical Hodgkin lymphoma. Clones were sequenced by immunoSEQ multiplex PCR, and TCRdb holds only the in-frame ones, with some missing. This table holds 45,000 to 55,000 clones, 65% to 85% found once. The sequenced sample was peripheral blood mononuclear cells (PBMCs), obtained at baseline. These receptors were collected from a human donor with classical Hodgkin lymphoma. Each CDR3 is given with its conserved first and last residue. Fields, in order: V gene, J gene, D gene, clone size, CDR3 protein, CDR3 DNA. A D gene is named only where the DNA matches it firmly. Part of the rows lack a size; the others show once, few, many or a class for expanded clones.

TRBV14	TRBJ2-3	TRBD2	few	CASSQPTGTSGDTQYF	TGTGCCAGCAGCCAACCTACCGGGACTAGCGGAGATACGCAGTATTTT
TRBV11-2	TRBJ2-3	NA	NA	CASSFTDTQYF	TGTGCCAGCAGCTTCACAGATACGCAGTATTTT
TRBV19	TRBJ2-5	NA	NA	CASRTQETQYF	TGTGCCAGTAGGACACAAGAGACCCAGTACTTC
TRBV5-4	TRBJ2-1	TRBD1	NA	CASSLAAGGAYNEQFF	TGTGCCAGCAGCTTGGCAGCAGGGGGCGCTTACAATGAGCAGTTCTTC
TRBV5-1	TRBJ2-2	NA	NA	CASSLFSSGATNTGELFF	TGCGCCAGCAGCTTGTTTTCCTCCGGAGCCACGAACACCGGGGAGCTGTTTTTT
TRBV27	TRBJ2-7	NA	NA	CASSLSSGFEQYF	TGTGCCAGCAGTTTATCGTCGGGGTTCGAGCAGTACTTC
TRBV2	TRBJ1-5	NA	NA	CASGRGQANQPQHF	TGTGCCAGCGGTCGAGGCCAGGCAAATCAGCCCCAGCATTTT
TRBV7-9	TRBJ1-4	TRBD1	few	CASSVGQGATNEKLFF	TGTGCCAGCAGCGTGGGACAGGGGGCAACTAATGAAAAACTGTTTTTT
TRBV5-8	TRBJ2-2	NA	NA	CASSLVRVTGELFF	TGTGCCAGCAGTCTGGTTAGGGTCACCGGGGAGCTGTTTTTT
TRBV29-1	TRBJ2-2	TRBD1	NA	CSVEEQGVGELFF	TGCAGCGTTGAAGAACAGGGGGTCGGGGAGCTGTTTTTT
TRBV7-9	TRBJ1-1	NA	NA	CASGQRNTEAFF	TGTGCCAGCGGGCAGAGGAACACTGAAGCTTTCTTT